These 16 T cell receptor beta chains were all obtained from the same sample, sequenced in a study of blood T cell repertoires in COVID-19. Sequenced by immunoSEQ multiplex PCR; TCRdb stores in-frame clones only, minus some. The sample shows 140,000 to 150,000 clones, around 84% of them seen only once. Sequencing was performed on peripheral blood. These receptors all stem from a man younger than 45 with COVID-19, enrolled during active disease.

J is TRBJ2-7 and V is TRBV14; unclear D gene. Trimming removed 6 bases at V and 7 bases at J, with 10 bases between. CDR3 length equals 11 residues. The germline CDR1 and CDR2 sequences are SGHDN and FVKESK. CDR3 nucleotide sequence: TGTGCCAGCAGGGAGCGACTTGAGCAGTACTTC. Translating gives CASRERLEQYF.

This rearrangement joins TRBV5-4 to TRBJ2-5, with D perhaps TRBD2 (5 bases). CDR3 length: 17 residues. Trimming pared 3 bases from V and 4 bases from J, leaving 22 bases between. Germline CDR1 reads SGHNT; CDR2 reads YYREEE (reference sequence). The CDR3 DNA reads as TGTGCCAGCAGCTCGCTGAAAACGTCGACCGCGGGAGAGACCCAGTACTTC. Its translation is CASSSLKTSTAGETQYF.

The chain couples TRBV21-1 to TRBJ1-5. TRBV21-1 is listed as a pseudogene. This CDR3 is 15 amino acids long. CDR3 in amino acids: CASSRNRRFTQPQHF. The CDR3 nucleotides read TGTGCCAGCAGCAGGAATCGGCGGTTTACTCAGCCCCAGCATTTT.

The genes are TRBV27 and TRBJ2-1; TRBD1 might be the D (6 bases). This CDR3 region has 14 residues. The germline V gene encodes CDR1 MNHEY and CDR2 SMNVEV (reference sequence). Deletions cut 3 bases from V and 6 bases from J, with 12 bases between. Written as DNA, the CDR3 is TGTGCCAGCAGTTTCGTGGGGGCCGGCAATGAGCAGTTCTTC. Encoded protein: CASSFVGAGNEQFF.

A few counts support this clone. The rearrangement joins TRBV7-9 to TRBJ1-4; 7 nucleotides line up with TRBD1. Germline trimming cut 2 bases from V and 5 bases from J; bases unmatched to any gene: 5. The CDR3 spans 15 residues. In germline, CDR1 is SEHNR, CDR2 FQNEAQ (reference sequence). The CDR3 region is CASSLQGRGNEKLFF. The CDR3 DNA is TGTGCCAGCAGCTTACAGGGCAGGGGGAATGAAAAACTGTTTTTT.

As DNA, the CDR3 is TGCGCCAGCAGTCCAGGGGGACAGGGAAGTGAAAAACTGTTTTTT. Amino acid sequence: CASSPGGQGSEKLFF. The chain is built from TRBV5-1 and TRBJ1-4, with 9 bases fitting TRBD1. The V segment lost 5 bases and the J segment 7 bases; nucleotides outside the gene matches: 9. Germline values: CDR1 SGHRS, CDR2 YFSETQ. The CDR3 contains 15 residues. Full variable domain (remainder filled in from reference TRBV5-1 and TRBJ1-4): KAGVTQTPRYLIKTRGQQVTLSCSPISGHRSVSWYQQTPGQGLQFLFEYFSETQRNKGNFPGRFSGRQFSNSRSEMNVSTLELGDSALYLCASSPGGQGSEKLFFGSGTQLSVL.

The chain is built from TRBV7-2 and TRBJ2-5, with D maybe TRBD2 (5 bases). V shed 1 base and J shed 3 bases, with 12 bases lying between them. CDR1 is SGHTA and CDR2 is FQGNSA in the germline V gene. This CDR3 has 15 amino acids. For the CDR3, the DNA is TGTGCCAGCAGCTTAGGTCCGAGGGCCAAAGAGACCCAGTACTTC. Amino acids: CASSLGPRAKETQYF.

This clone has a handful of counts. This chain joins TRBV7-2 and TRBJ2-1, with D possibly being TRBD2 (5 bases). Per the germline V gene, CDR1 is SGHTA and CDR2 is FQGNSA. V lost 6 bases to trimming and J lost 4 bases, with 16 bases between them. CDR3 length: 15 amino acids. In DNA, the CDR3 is TGTGCCAGCAGGCAGAAGAGAGCGGATTACAATGAGCAGTTCTTC. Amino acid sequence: CASRQKRADYNEQFF.

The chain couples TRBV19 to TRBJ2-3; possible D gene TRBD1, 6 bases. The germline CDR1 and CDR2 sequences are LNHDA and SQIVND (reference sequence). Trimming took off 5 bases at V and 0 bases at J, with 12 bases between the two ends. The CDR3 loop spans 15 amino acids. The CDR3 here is CASSSRTDSTDTQYF. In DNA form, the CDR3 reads TGTGCCAGTAGTTCCCGGACAGACAGCACAGATACGCAGTATTTT.

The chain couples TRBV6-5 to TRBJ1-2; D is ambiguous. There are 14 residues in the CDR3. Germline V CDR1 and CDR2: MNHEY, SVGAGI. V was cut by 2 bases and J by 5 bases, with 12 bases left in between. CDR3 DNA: TGTGCCAGCAGTTACGGCCGGGGAAGATATGGCTACACCTTC. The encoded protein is CASSYGRGRYGYTF.

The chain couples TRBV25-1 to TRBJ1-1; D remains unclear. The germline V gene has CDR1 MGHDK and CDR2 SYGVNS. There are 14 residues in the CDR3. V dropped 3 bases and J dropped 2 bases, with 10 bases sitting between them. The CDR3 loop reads CASSDSRENTEAFF. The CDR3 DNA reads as TGTGCCAGCAGTGATTCGCGGGAAAACACTGAAGCTTTCTTT.

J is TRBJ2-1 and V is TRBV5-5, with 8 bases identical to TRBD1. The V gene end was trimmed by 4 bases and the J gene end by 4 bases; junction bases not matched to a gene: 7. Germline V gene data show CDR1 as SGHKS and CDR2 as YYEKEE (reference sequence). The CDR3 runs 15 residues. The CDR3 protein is CASSQTGDGYNEQFF. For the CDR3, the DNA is TGTGCCAGCAGCCAGACAGGGGACGGATACAATGAGCAGTTCTTC.

The CDR3 nucleotides read TGTGCCAGCAGCTCATCTGACGGGGGGCGGAATGAAAAACTGTTTTTT. Translating gives CASSSSDGGRNEKLFF. V is TRBV3-1 (or the pseudogene TRBV3-2) and J is TRBJ1-4; maybe TRBD1 (6 bases). V was pared by 5 bases and J by 5 bases, with 18 bases between. CDR3 size: 16 residues. CDR1 and CDR2 from the germline V gene are LGHDT and YNNKEL (reference sequence).

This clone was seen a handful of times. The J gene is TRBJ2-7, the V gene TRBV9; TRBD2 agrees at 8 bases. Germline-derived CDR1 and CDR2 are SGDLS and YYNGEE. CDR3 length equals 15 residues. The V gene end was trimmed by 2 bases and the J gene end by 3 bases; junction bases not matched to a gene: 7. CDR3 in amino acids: CASSVRAGGLYEQYF. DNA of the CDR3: TGTGCCAGCAGCGTTAGGGCGGGAGGACTCTACGAGCAGTACTTC.

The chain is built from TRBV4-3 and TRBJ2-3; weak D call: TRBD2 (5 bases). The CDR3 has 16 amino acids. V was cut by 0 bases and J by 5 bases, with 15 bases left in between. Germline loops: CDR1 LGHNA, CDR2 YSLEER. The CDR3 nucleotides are TGCGCCAGCAGCCAAGATCGAAGAGGGCCTGGAGATACGCAGTATTTT. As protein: CASSQDRRGPGDTQYF.

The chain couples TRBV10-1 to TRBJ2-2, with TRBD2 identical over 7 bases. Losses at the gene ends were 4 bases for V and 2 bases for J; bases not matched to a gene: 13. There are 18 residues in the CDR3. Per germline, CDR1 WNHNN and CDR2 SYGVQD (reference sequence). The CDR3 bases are TGCGCCAGCAGTGCCCCTGGGGGAGCGGGACGAAACACCGGGGAGCTGTTTTTT. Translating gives CASSAPGGAGRNTGELFF.